What follows are 32 T cell receptor beta chains derived from one specimen sequenced in a study of CD8 T cells in Susac syndrome. Random hexamers primed reverse transcription of about 0.5 to 1 ug RNA. TCRdb re-called the immunoSEQ multiplex PCR reads through MiXCR, storing one row per CDR3 protein. This sample carries about 120,000 distinct CDR3 sequences, around 90% of them seen once, and the ten largest clones take approximately 0.13%. The specimen was CD4+ T cells from PBMCs. All receptors derive from a human donor in good health.

This chain joins TRBV6-2 or TRBV6-3 and TRBJ1-2, with a possible D match to TRBD1 (6 bases). Germline V CDR1 and CDR2: MNHEY, SVGEGT. Trimming removed 2 bases at V and 2 bases at J, with 12 bases between. The CDR3 is made up of 15 amino acids. The CDR3 here is CASSYTRTANYGYTF. CDR3 coding DNA: TGTGCCAGCAGTTACACGCGGACAGCCAACTATGGCTACACCTTC.

The chain is built from TRBV20-1 and TRBJ2-5; 8 nucleotides agree with TRBD2. Germline CDR1 DFQATT, CDR2 SNEGSKA (reference sequence). The CDR3 covers 13 residues. J lost 3 bases, V lost 3 bases, and 3 bases had no gene match. The CDR3 here is CSASGGVEETQYF. The CDR3 region has the DNA TGCAGTGCTAGCGGGGGGGTGGAAGAGACCCAGTACTTC.

The V call is TRBV6-5, the J call TRBJ1-1; D remains unclear. Germline V gene lookup returns CDR1 MNHEY and CDR2 SVGAGI. The CDR3 consists of 12 residues. V was trimmed by 0 bases and J by 11 bases, leaving 10 bases between them. CDR3 protein: CASSYSNGPAFF. CDR3 DNA: TGTGCCAGCAGTTACTCGAACGGCCCGGCTTTCTTT.

This clonotype was found a few times. The chain uses TRBV6-2 or TRBV6-3 and TRBJ2-7; 14 bases are a match to TRBD2. The V and J ends lost 6 bases and 2 bases, in that order; junction bases with no gene match: 12. There are 18 residues in the CDR3. Germline V gives CDR1 MNHEY, CDR2 SVGEGT. CDR3 in DNA: TGTGCCAGCAGAACCATTCGACTAGCGGGGGGGTTCACCTACGAGCAGTACTTC. This translates into CASRTIRLAGGFTYEQYF.

The chain recombines TRBV6-1 with TRBJ2-3; D unclear. The CDR3 is made up of 11 amino acids. With 3 bases removed from V and 10 bases from J, the gap between germline ends came to 8 bases. The germline V gene has CDR1 MNHNS and CDR2 SASEGT. The CDR3, as DNA: TGTGCCAGCAGTGATCTTCAGCCGCAGTATTTT. This translates into CASSDLQPQYF.

The chain recombines TRBV5-6 with TRBJ2-3, with unresolved D. V was trimmed by 5 bases and J by 1 base, leaving 14 bases between them. The germline V gene encodes CDR1 SGHDT and CDR2 YYEEEE. The CDR3 has 15 amino acids. CDR3 loop: CASSSGFRGTDTQYF. In nucleotides, the CDR3 is TGTGCCAGCAGTTCCGGATTCCGTGGCACAGATACGCAGTATTTT.

The chain couples TRBV5-1 to TRBJ2-7; 7 bases match TRBD1. Looked up from germline, CDR1 is SGHRS and CDR2 is YFSETQ. J was trimmed by 2 bases and V by 1 base; bases with no gene match: 6. The CDR3 has 15 amino acids. The CDR3 region has the DNA TGCGCCAGCAGCTTGTCCGGGACAGTCCCCTACGAGCAGTACTTC. This codes for CASSLSGTVPYEQYF. Supplemented by reference TRBV5-1 and TRBJ2-7, the full variable domain reads KAGVTQTPRYLIKTRGQQVTLSCSPISGHRSVSWYQQTPGQGLQFLFEYFSETQRNKGNFPGRFSGRQFSNSRSEMNVSTLELGDSALYLCASSLSGTVPYEQYFGPGTRLTVT.

The chain combines TRBV13 with TRBJ1-2; 7 bases align to TRBD1. The V gene's germline CDR1 is PRHDT and CDR2 FYEKMQ (reference sequence). The J segment lost 5 bases and the V segment lost 5 bases, leaving 5 bases of the junction unmatched. CDR3 size: 13 residues. Here the CDR3 reads CASSKGTDYGYTF. For the CDR3, the DNA is TGTGCCAGCAGCAAAGGGACAGATTATGGCTACACCTTC.

This chain links TRBV20-1 with TRBJ2-7; possibly TRBD1 or TRBD2 for D (5 bases each). CDR3 length: 16 amino acids. From germline, CDR1 is DFQATT and CDR2 SNEGSKA (reference sequence). Trimming left V 3 bases short and J 2 bases short, with 20 bases between. The CDR3 region has the DNA TGCAGTGCTAGTTTCGCGGGCCAGGGACCAACCTACGAGCAGTACTTC. Its protein product is CSASFAGQGPTYEQYF.

A single count supports this clonotype. The gene calls are TRBV3-1 and TRBJ1-5; maybe TRBD1 (5 bases). This CDR3 has 17 amino acids. From germline, CDR1 is LGHDT and CDR2 YNNKEL (reference sequence). V shed 3 bases and J shed 6 bases, with 21 bases lying between them. The CDR3 sequence: CASSQRDGASTIQPQHF. In nucleotides, the CDR3 is TGTGCCAGCAGCCAGAGGGACGGAGCCTCGACCATTCAGCCCCAGCATTTT.

The chain carries TRBV4-1 and TRBJ1-2, with D unclear. The germline V gene has CDR1 MGHRA and CDR2 YSYEKL. V dropped 0 bases and J dropped 7 bases, with 12 bases sitting between them. The CDR3 has 14 residues. The CDR3 bases are TGCGCCAGCAGCCAAGACTCCGGTAGAGGTGGCTACACCTTC. As protein: CASSQDSGRGGYTF.

The chain carries TRBV5-4 and TRBJ2-2, with unresolved D. In germline, CDR1 is SGHNT, CDR2 YYREEE (reference sequence). V was pared by 0 bases and J by 1 base, with 10 bases between. The length of the CDR3 is 16 residues. The DNA of the CDR3 is TGTGCCAGCAGCTTGGTGGGGTTCCGGAACACCGGGGAGCTGTTTTTT. It is translated as CASSLVGFRNTGELFF.

CDR3 nucleotides: TGTGCCAGCAGCCCTATGGGGAGGCGTAATGAGCAGTTCTTC. It encodes CASSPMGRRNEQFF. The chain is built from TRBV14 and TRBJ2-1; possibly TRBD2 for D (6 bases). Germline assignment: CDR1 SGHDN and CDR2 FVKESK. Trimming pared 4 bases from V and 7 bases from J, leaving 14 bases between. This CDR3 has 14 amino acids.

The chain employs TRBV27 and TRBJ2-2; 8 bases line up with TRBD2. This CDR3 comprises 20 residues. Germline-derived CDR1 and CDR2 are MNHEY and SMNVEV (reference sequence). Unmatched junction bases numbered 17, after V lost 5 bases and J lost 0 bases. CDR3 sequence reads: CASSPLPMRPGGPNTGELFF. CDR3 in DNA: TGTGCCAGCAGTCCCCTCCCCATGAGGCCGGGGGGGCCGAACACCGGGGAGCTGTTTTTT.

The rearrangement links TRBV19 to TRBJ2-1; D unclear. Trimming shortened V by 5 bases and J by 9 bases, and 11 bases separated the two germline ends. This CDR3 contains 12 residues. CDR1 is LNHDA and CDR2 is SQIVND in the germline V gene (reference sequence). CDR3 DNA sequence: TGTGCCAGTAGTCCCATACCCGGTGAGCAGTTCTTC. It yields the protein CASSPIPGEQFF.

This chain links TRBV12-3 or TRBV12-4 with TRBJ2-2, with 14 positions matching TRBD2. V trimming: 6 bases; J trimming: 4 bases; junction bases outside the gene matches: 7. The CDR3 length is 17 residues. Written as DNA, the CDR3 is TGTGCCAGCAGCGGACTGGGACTAGCGGGAGTCACCGGGGAGCTGTTTTTT. This encodes CASSGLGLAGVTGELFF.

The chain links TRBV7-9 to TRBJ1-5, with no clear D. The CDR3 runs to 13 residues. V was trimmed by 0 bases and J by 4 bases, leaving 4 bases between them. Germline values: CDR1 SEHNR, CDR2 FQNEAQ (reference sequence). CDR3 sequence: CASSLAVNQPQHF. The CDR3 DNA reads TGTGCCAGCAGCTTAGCGGTAAATCAGCCCCAGCATTTT.

The chain employs TRBV5-6 and TRBJ1-5; 9 bases map to TRBD1. V shed 4 bases and J 0 bases; nucleotides not matched to a gene: 5. Germline CDR1 is SGHDT and CDR2 is YYEEEE. The CDR3 is 16 residues long. Written as DNA, the CDR3 is TGTGCCAGCAGCCGGGGACAGGGCTATAGCAATCAGCCCCAGCATTTT. Its translation: CASSRGQGYSNQPQHF.

V and J are TRBV7-2 and TRBJ1-6; D gene unclear. CDR3 length: 15 amino acids. Germline lookup yields CDR1 SGHTA and CDR2 FQGNSA. The ends were cut back, 1 base at V and 5 bases at J, with 9 bases in the middle. In DNA, the CDR3 is TGTGCCAGCAGCTTAGTCGCCACTGATAATTCACCCCTCCACTTT. Translated, it gives CASSLVATDNSPLHF. Supplemented by reference TRBV7-2 and TRBJ1-6, the full variable domain reads GAGVSQSPSNKVTEKGKDVELRCDPISGHTALYWYRQSLGQGLEFLIYFQGNSAPDKSGLPSDRFSAERTGGSVSTLTIQRTQQEDSAVYLCASSLVATDNSPLHFGNGTRLTVT.

DNA of the CDR3: TGTGCCAGCAGCCCCACCACTAGCGGGAGAGTAGTCGGTGAGCAGTTCTTC. It encodes CASSPTTSGRVVGEQFF. The V and J genes are TRBV7-2 and TRBJ2-1, with 11 positions matching TRBD2. CDR1 and CDR2 (germline): SGHTA, FQGNSA. The CDR3 length is 17 residues. V lost 5 bases and J lost 9; bases outside the gene matches: 15.

The rearrangement uses TRBV3-1 and TRBJ2-1, with 8 bases identical to TRBD2. The CDR3 has 20 residues. V lost 0 bases, J lost 8 bases, and 21 bases stayed unmatched. Germline lookup yields CDR1 LGHDT and CDR2 YNNKEL (reference sequence). The CDR3 spells CASSQDPSAGGSEVTHEQFF. The CDR3, as DNA: TGTGCCAGCAGCCAAGACCCGTCGGCGGGGGGATCCGAGGTAACACATGAGCAGTTCTTC.

This clonotype was observed a single time. The rearrangement uses TRBV6-2 or TRBV6-3 and TRBJ1-1; the D gene is possibly TRBD1 (5 bases). The length of the CDR3 is 14 residues. The ends were cut back, 2 bases at V and 4 bases at J, with 11 bases in the middle. Germline V gene lookup returns CDR1 MNHEY and CDR2 SVGEGT. This chain's CDR3 is CASSYRGGVTEAFF. DNA for the CDR3: TGTGCCAGCAGTTACCGTGGAGGGGTCACTGAAGCTTTCTTT.

This chain uses TRBV4-2 with TRBJ1-2, with a possible D match to TRBD1 (6 bases). Deletions cut 3 bases from V and 0 bases from J, with 26 bases between. Per the germline V gene, CDR1 is LGHNA and CDR2 is YNFKEQ. The CDR3 consists of 20 residues. CDR3 coding DNA: TGTGCCAGCAGCCACGAGGGCGAGCGGACAGCCCGAATCGCTAACTATGGCTACACCTTC. Its protein is CASSHEGERTARIANYGYTF.

This clonotype was seen just once. The V gene is TRBV29-1, the J gene TRBJ2-5; D is tentatively TRBD1 or TRBD2 (5 bases each). V shed 8 bases and J shed 9 bases, with 25 bases lying between them. This CDR3 comprises 14 residues. CDR1 SQVTM and CDR2 ANQGSEA come from the germline V gene. CDR3 sequence (DNA): TGCAGCTTCCCCCGGGACGGACTTTTGTGGGCCCAGTACTTC. This gives the protein CSFPRDGLLWAQYF.

The gene calls are TRBV27 and TRBJ1-1; D might be TRBD1 (5 bases). In germline, CDR1 is MNHEY, CDR2 SMNVEV (reference sequence). V lost 5 bases, J lost 10 bases, and 23 bases lay in between. The CDR3 contains 15 residues. CDR3 sequence: CASSPGTGHGSVAFF. CDR3 sequence (DNA): TGTGCCAGCAGTCCTGGGACGGGGCATGGCTCGGTAGCTTTCTTT.

This clonotype was seen once. This sequence joins TRBV2 and TRBJ2-3; D is tentatively TRBD1 or TRBD2 (6 bases each). CDR1 SNHLY and CDR2 FYNNEI come from the germline V gene. CDR3 length equals 16 residues. Trimming removed 6 bases at V and 3 bases at J, with 19 bases between. In nucleotides, the CDR3 is TGTGCCAGCAGGCCGCCCCCGGGGGCGGGAACAGATACGCAGTATTTT. The encoded protein is CASRPPPGAGTDTQYF.

On this clonotype itself: This CDR3 fails to terminate in the conserved phenylalanine or tryptophan, so it likely reflects a read error. The chain uses TRBV20-1 and TRBJ1-1; 7 bases agree with TRBD1. With 3 bases clipped from V and 6 bases from J, the junction kept 4 bases outside the gene matches. From germline, CDR1 is DFQATT and CDR2 SNEGSKA (reference sequence). The CDR3 is made up of 12 amino acids. The CDR3, as DNA: TGCAGTGCTAGTTCAGGGGGGCCTGAAGCTTTCTCT. Translation gives CSASSGGPEAFS.

The chain is built from TRBV4-2 and TRBJ2-7; D gene unclear. V was cut by 0 bases and J by 1 base, with 4 bases left in between. In germline, CDR1 is LGHNA, CDR2 YNFKEQ. The CDR3 consists of 13 residues. CDR3 in amino acids: CASSQDGSYEQYF. CDR3 sequence (DNA): TGTGCCAGCAGCCAAGACGGTTCCTACGAGCAGTACTTC.

This clonotype was seen once. V and J are TRBV7-6 and TRBJ2-1, with 7 positions matching TRBD2. CDR3 size: 15 residues. Looked up from germline, CDR1 is SGHVS and CDR2 is FNYEAQ. J lost 7 bases, V lost 4 bases, and 10 bases had no gene match. The CDR3 DNA follows: TGTGCCAGCAGCTCTCCTGGCGGGAGCCGGAATGAGCAGTTCTTC. Its translation is CASSSPGGSRNEQFF.

The gene calls are TRBV20-1 and TRBJ1-2; 8 positions agree with TRBD1. This CDR3 comprises 14 residues. The V gene's germline CDR1 is DFQATT and CDR2 SNEGSKA (reference sequence). V lost 3 bases to trimming and J lost 6 bases; unmatched junction nucleotides: 9. CDR3 sequence: CSASLRQGRDGYTF. DNA for the CDR3: TGCAGTGCTAGTCTAAGACAGGGGAGAGATGGCTACACCTTC.

The CDR3 region is CSARGLAGDEQYF. The CDR3 DNA follows: TGCAGTGCTAGAGGGCTAGCGGGGGACGAGCAGTACTTC. The rearrangement links TRBV20-1 to TRBJ2-7, with 10 bases that match TRBD2. Germline V gives CDR1 DFQATT, CDR2 SNEGSKA (reference sequence). This CDR3 comprises 13 residues. Unmatched junction bases numbered 2, after V lost 1 base and J lost 5 bases.

The chain combines TRBV7-9 with TRBJ2-7; tentative D call: TRBD2 (5 bases). The CDR3 is 15 residues long. The germline V and J ends were trimmed by 5 bases and 1 base, with 15 bases remaining between them. The germline V gene has CDR1 SEHNR and CDR2 FQNEAQ (reference sequence). The CDR3, as DNA: TGTGCCAGCAGCACGATCCTCCCGGGGTCCTACGAGCAGTACTTC. It encodes CASSTILPGSYEQYF.